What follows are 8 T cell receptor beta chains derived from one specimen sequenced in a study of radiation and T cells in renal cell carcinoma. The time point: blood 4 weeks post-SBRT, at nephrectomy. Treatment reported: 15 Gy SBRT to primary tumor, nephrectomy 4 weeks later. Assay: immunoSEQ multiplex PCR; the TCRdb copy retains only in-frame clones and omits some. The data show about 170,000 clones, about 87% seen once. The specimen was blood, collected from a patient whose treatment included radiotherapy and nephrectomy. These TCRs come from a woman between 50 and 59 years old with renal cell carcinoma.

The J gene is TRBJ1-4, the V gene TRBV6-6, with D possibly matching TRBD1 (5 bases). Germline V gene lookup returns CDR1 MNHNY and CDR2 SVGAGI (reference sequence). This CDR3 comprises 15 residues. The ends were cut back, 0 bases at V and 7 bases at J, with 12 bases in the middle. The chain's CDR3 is CASSYSGPRGEKLFF. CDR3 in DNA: TGTGCCAGCAGTTACTCCGGCCCAAGGGGTGAAAAACTGTTTTTT.

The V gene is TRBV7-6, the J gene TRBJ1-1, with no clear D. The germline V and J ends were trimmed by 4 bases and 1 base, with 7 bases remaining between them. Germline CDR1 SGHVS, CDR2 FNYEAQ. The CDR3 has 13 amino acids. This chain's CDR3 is CASSSRRNTEAFF. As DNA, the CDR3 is TGTGCCAGCAGCTCTCGGAGGAACACTGAAGCTTTCTTT.

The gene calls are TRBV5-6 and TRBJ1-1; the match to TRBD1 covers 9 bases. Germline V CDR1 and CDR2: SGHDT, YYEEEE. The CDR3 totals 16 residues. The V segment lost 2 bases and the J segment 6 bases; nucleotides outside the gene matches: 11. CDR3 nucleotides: TGTGCCAGCAGCTTAACAGGGGGCGATTTTACCGCTGAAGCTTTCTTT. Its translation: CASSLTGGDFTAEAFF.

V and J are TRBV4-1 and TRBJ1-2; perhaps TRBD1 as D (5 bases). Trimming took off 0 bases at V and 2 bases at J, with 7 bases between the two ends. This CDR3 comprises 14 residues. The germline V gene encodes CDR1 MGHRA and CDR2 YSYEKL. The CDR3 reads CASSQENRNYGYTF. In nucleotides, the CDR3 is TGCGCCAGCAGCCAAGAGAACAGGAACTATGGCTACACCTTC.

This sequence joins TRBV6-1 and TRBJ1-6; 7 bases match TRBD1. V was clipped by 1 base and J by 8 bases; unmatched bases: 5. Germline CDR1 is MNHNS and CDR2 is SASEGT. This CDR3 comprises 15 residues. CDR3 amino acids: CASSEVRQGDSPLHF. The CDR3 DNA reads TGTGCCAGCAGTGAAGTGCGACAGGGTGATTCACCCCTCCACTTT.

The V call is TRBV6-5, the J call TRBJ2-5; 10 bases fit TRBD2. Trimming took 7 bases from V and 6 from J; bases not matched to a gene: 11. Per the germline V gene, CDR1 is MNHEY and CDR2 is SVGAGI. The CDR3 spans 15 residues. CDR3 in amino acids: CASNPRASGRKTQYF. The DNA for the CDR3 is TGTGCCAGCAACCCGCGGGCTAGCGGGAGAAAGACCCAGTACTTC.

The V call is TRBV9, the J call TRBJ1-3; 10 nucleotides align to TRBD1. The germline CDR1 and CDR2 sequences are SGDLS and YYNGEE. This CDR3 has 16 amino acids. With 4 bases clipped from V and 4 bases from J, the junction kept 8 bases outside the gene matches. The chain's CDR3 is CASSLSGTGVGNTIYF. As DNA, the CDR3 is TGTGCCAGCAGCTTATCCGGGACAGGGGTCGGAAACACCATATATTTT.

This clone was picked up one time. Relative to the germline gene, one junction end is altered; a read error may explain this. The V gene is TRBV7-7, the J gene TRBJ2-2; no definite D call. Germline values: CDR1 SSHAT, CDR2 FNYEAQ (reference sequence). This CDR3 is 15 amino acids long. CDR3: CASSLRLRDTGELFF. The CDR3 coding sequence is TGTGCTAGCAGCTTACGACTCCGAGATACCGGGGAGCTGTTTTTT.